The 29 T cell receptor beta chains below come from one sample, sequenced in a study of blood T cell repertoires in COVID-19. The assay was immunoSEQ multiplex PCR, and TCRdb's table has in-frame clones only and misses some. The sample has 250,000 to 300,000 clones; around 93% are singletons. Source material: PBMCs or T cells enriched from blood (not recorded which). The receptor set was obtained from a human donor in a cohort exposed to, infected with or recovered from COVID-19 (not recorded which). The donor label of this sample is uncertain.

The chain carries TRBV30 and TRBJ2-2, with unresolved D. Germline V gives CDR1 GTSNPN, CDR2 SVGIG (reference sequence). The CDR3 consists of 13 residues. Trimming stripped 5 bases from V and 3 bases from J, with 10 bases between. The CDR3 bases are TGTGCCTGGTCAGACACGTACACCGGGGAGCTGTTTTTT. Translated, it gives CAWSDTYTGELFF.

The rearrangement joins TRBV6-2 or TRBV6-3 to TRBJ2-1; D not certain. V was trimmed by 0 bases and J by 8 bases, leaving 8 bases between them. The CDR3 spans 13 residues. Germline values: CDR1 MNHEY, CDR2 SVGEGT. CDR3: CASSYSNGYEQFF. CDR3 in DNA: TGTGCCAGCAGTTACTCGAACGGGTATGAGCAGTTCTTC.

This clone was counted once. The chain carries TRBV28 and TRBJ2-7; no firm D call. V was trimmed by 4 bases and J by 0 bases, leaving 4 bases between them. Germline CDR1 and CDR2: MDHEN and SYDVKM. The length of the CDR3 is 12 residues. CDR3 amino acids: CASSSYSYEQYF. Here the CDR3 DNA reads TGTGCCAGCAGTTCCTACTCCTACGAGCAGTACTTC.

This chain uses TRBV18 with TRBJ2-5; D is possibly TRBD1 (6 bases). V lost 1 base and J lost 1, with 10 bases in between. CDR3 length: 15 amino acids. Germline V gives CDR1 KGHSH, CDR2 LQKENI. The CDR3 DNA sequence: TGTGCCAGCTCACCACGAGGGGGTTCCCAAGAGACCCAGTACTTC. The encoded protein is CASSPRGGSQETQYF.

This chain links TRBV11-1 with TRBJ2-7, with TRBD1 matching 10 bases. V was clipped by 5 bases and J by 2 bases; unmatched bases: 6. The CDR3 is 15 residues long. Germline V gene data show CDR1 as SGHAT and CDR2 as FQDESV (reference sequence). The CDR3 nucleotides are TGTGCCAGCAGCCGAGGACAGGGGGTCGCCTACGAGCAGTACTTC. The encoded protein is CASSRGQGVAYEQYF.

This chain uses TRBV5-4 with TRBJ2-3, with 13 nucleotides matching TRBD2. The V and J ends lost 3 bases and 6 bases, in that order; junction bases with no gene match: 4. The CDR3 totals 15 residues. In germline, CDR1 is SGHNT, CDR2 YYREEE (reference sequence). This CDR3 is CASSSGLAGKDTQYF. CDR3 DNA sequence: TGTGCCAGCAGCTCGGGACTAGCGGGGAAGGATACGCAGTATTTT.

CDR3 sequence reads: CATSEAGQNYGYTF. For the CDR3, the DNA is TGTGCCACCAGTGAGGCCGGACAGAACTATGGCTACACCTTC. The J gene is TRBJ1-2, the V gene TRBV24-1; possible D gene TRBD1, 6 bases. V was pared by 4 bases and J by 2 bases, with 10 bases between. CDR1 KGHDR and CDR2 SFDVKD come from the germline V gene. The CDR3 consists of 14 residues.

V is TRBV30 and J is TRBJ2-7, with D maybe TRBD2 (5 bases). The CDR3 spans 14 residues. The germline V gene encodes CDR1 GTSNPN and CDR2 SVGIG (reference sequence). With 1 base removed from V and 2 bases from J, the gap between germline ends came to 12 bases. The CDR3 region has the DNA TGTGCCTGGAGTGGCGGTGACGGGACCTACGAGCAGTACTTC. Its translation is CAWSGGDGTYEQYF. Complete variable domain (other parts from reference TRBV30 and TRBJ2-7): SQTIHQWPATLVQPVGSPLSLECTVEGTSNPNLYWYRQAAGRGLQLLFYSVGIGQISSEVPQNLSASRPQDRQFILSSKKLLLSDSGFYLCAWSGGDGTYEQYFGPGTRLTVT.

The rearrangement links TRBV5-1 to TRBJ2-7, with 7 bases that match TRBD2. The V gene end was trimmed by 2 bases and the J gene end by 1 base; junction bases not matched to a gene: 15. The CDR3 is 18 amino acids. Germline V lookup: CDR1 SGHRS, CDR2 YFSETQ. CDR3 loop: CASSFSRLAVPPSYEQYF. The DNA of the CDR3 is TGCGCCAGCAGCTTTAGCCGACTAGCCGTACCCCCATCCTACGAGCAGTACTTC.

The chain links TRBV10-1 to TRBJ2-5; 7 bases are shared with TRBD2. Per the germline V gene, CDR1 is WNHNN and CDR2 is SYGVQD (reference sequence). CDR3 length equals 15 residues. Unmatched junction bases numbered 11, after V lost 8 bases and J lost 2 bases. This CDR3 is CASYPGTGGQETQYF. CDR3 in DNA: TGCGCCAGCTACCCTGGAACCGGGGGGCAAGAGACCCAGTACTTC.

V and J are TRBV5-8 and TRBJ2-7, with D possibly matching TRBD2 (5 bases). With 6 bases removed from V and 3 bases from J, the gap between germline ends came to 16 bases. Looked up from germline, CDR1 is SGHTS and CDR2 is YDEGEE. This CDR3 is 14 amino acids long. The CDR3, as DNA: TGTGCCAGCAACGAGAACATCGGGGTCTACGAGCAGTACTTC. Protein product: CASNENIGVYEQYF.

This chain connects TRBV7-3 to TRBJ2-2; TRBD1 is a possible D gene (6 bases). The V end lost 3 bases, the J end lost 1 base, and 9 bases lay between the germline ends. The CDR3 is made up of 15 amino acids. Germline V gives CDR1 SGHTA, CDR2 FQGTGA. CDR3 coding DNA: TGTGCCAGCAGCTTCACAGGGATGAACACCGGGGAGCTGTTTTTT. Translated, it gives CASSFTGMNTGELFF.

This rearrangement joins TRBV19 to TRBJ1-4; D not certain. The CDR3 is 12 residues long. Trimming pared 6 bases from V and 8 bases from J, leaving 10 bases between. Germline V gives CDR1 LNHDA, CDR2 SQIVND (reference sequence). CDR3 amino acids: CASSLSGEKLFF. Here the CDR3 DNA reads TGTGCCAGTAGCTTATCGGGGGAAAAACTGTTTTTT.

This chain links TRBV9 with TRBJ2-5; TRBD1 is a possible D gene (5 bases). V was clipped by 4 bases and J by 5 bases, with 15 bases between them. This CDR3 is built from 14 residues. Germline CDR1 reads SGDLS; CDR2 reads YYNGEE. CDR3 amino acids: CASSPARGGETQYF. CDR3 nucleotides: TGTGCCAGCAGCCCCGCTAGGGGCGGTGAGACCCAGTACTTC. The entire variable domain, with the rest obtained from reference TRBV9 and TRBJ2-5, is as follows: DSGVTQTPKHLITATGQRVTLRCSPRSGDLSVYWYQQSLDQGLQFLIQYYNGEERAKGNILERFSAQQFPDLHSELNLSSLELGDSALYFCASSPARGGETQYFGPGTRLLVL.

This chain uses TRBV5-6 with TRBJ1-1; D possibly corresponds to TRBD1 (5 bases). V lost 3 bases to trimming and J lost 5 bases, with 8 bases between them. The CDR3 totals 12 residues. The germline V gene encodes CDR1 SGHDT and CDR2 YYEEEE. CDR3 sequence (DNA): TGTGCCAGCAGCTCGCAGGGAACTGAAGCTTTCTTT. The encoded protein is CASSSQGTEAFF.

The chain combines TRBV7-2 with TRBJ1-2; unclear D gene. Germline CDR1 is SGHTA and CDR2 is FQGNSA. The V end lost 3 bases, the J end lost 0 bases, and 11 bases lay between the germline ends. This CDR3 spans 15 amino acids. Here the CDR3 DNA reads TGTGCCAGCAGCTTCTTCGACAATACTAACTATGGCTACACCTTC. It specifies CASSFFDNTNYGYTF.

This clone was seen once. The chain couples TRBV25-1 to TRBJ1-4, with 8 bases identical to TRBD1. Trimming took 2 bases from V and 7 from J; bases not matched to a gene: 6. Germline V gene lookup returns CDR1 MGHDK and CDR2 SYGVNS. The CDR3 runs 15 residues. As DNA, the CDR3 is TGTGCCAGCAGTGAAGCAGGGGGCGCGGGTGAAAAACTGTTTTTT. It is translated as CASSEAGGAGEKLFF.

The rearrangement links TRBV5-6 to TRBJ2-5, with D possibly being TRBD2 (6 bases). This CDR3 is built from 15 residues. Per the germline V gene, CDR1 is SGHDT and CDR2 is YYEEEE. Trimming stripped 4 bases from V and 0 bases from J, with 13 bases between. Written as DNA, the CDR3 is TGTGCCAGCAGCCCGCCGGGACTGAACCAAGAGACCCAGTACTTC. Translating gives CASSPPGLNQETQYF.

This clone was detected once. This rearrangement joins TRBV5-1 to TRBJ2-7; 10 bases agree with TRBD2. In germline, CDR1 is SGHRS, CDR2 YFSETQ. Germline trimming cut 2 bases from V and 2 bases from J; bases unmatched to any gene: 13. There are 18 residues in the CDR3. Written as DNA, the CDR3 is TGCGCCAGCAGCTTTGTTCGGGTTACTAGCGGGGATCCCTACGAGCAGTACTTC. It yields the protein CASSFVRVTSGDPYEQYF.

The table lists this clone with a few counts. V gene TRBV29-1 combines with J gene TRBJ1-1; 8 positions agree with TRBD1. The CDR3 totals 12 residues. The germline V gene has CDR1 SQVTM and CDR2 ANQGSEA. Trimming took 7 bases from V and 4 from J; bases not matched to a gene: 5. CDR3 nucleotides: TGCAGCGGGACAGGGAAGGTCACTGAAGCTTTCTTT. This codes for CSGTGKVTEAFF.

The chain uses TRBV6-5 and TRBJ2-7; 10 bases are a match to TRBD2. The CDR3 spans 15 residues. Per the germline V gene, CDR1 is MNHEY and CDR2 is SVGAGI. With V trimmed by 6 bases and J by 4 bases, 9 bases remained unmatched. The CDR3 DNA follows: TGTGCCAGCAGCGCGGGGAGCGGGGGGGCTTACGAGCAGTACTTC. Its translation is CASSAGSGGAYEQYF.

The chain recombines TRBV11-2 with TRBJ2-1, with D possibly TRBD1 on 5 matching bases. V gave up 3 bases and J gave up 4 bases, with 16 bases separating them. Germline V CDR1 and CDR2: SGHAT, FQNNGV. The CDR3 loop spans 16 amino acids. CDR3 amino acids: CASSLFAGIKYNEQFF. CDR3 nucleotides: TGTGCCAGCAGCTTGTTTGCAGGGATAAAGTACAATGAGCAGTTCTTC.

V gene TRBV19 combines with J gene TRBJ1-2; 9 nucleotides line up with TRBD1. J was trimmed by 6 bases and V by 6 bases; bases with no gene match: 8. The CDR3 contains 14 residues. The germline CDR1 and CDR2 sequences are LNHDA and SQIVND (reference sequence). The CDR3 loop reads CASSVGQGFHGYTF. As DNA, the CDR3 is TGTGCCAGTAGCGTCGGACAGGGGTTCCATGGCTACACCTTC.

This chain links TRBV4-1 with TRBJ2-7; 9 positions agree with TRBD1. Germline V gene data show CDR1 as MGHRA and CDR2 as YSYEKL. Trimming cost V 2 bases and J 6 bases; bases outside gene matches: 14. There are 17 residues in the CDR3. CDR3 nucleotides: TGCGCCAGCAGCCAACCCCACAGGGGGCGGGAAGGAATCGAGCAGTACTTC. It specifies CASSQPHRGREGIEQYF.

CDR3 DNA sequence: TGTGCCAGCAGTGGGGAGGACTTTCGCGGGGGGGCGTACGAGCAGTACTTC. Translation: CASSGEDFRGGAYEQYF. This rearrangement joins TRBV2 to TRBJ2-7, with 9 bases fitting TRBD2. Trimming removed 4 bases from V and 4 bases from J; junction bases left unmatched: 14. CDR1 SNHLY and CDR2 FYNNEI come from the germline V gene. The CDR3 is 17 residues long.

This chain uses TRBV6-1 with TRBJ2-3; D ambiguous. V was clipped by 3 bases and J by 6 bases, with 16 bases between them. The CDR3 is made up of 15 amino acids. Germline V lookup: CDR1 MNHNS, CDR2 SASEGT. The CDR3 DNA is TGTGCCAGCAGTGACCTACCCGATCGGTCCGATACGCAGTATTTT. Translation: CASSDLPDRSDTQYF.

This chain connects TRBV9 to TRBJ1-3, with D uncertain. The germline V gene encodes CDR1 SGDLS and CDR2 YYNGEE. Trimming took off 3 bases at V and 0 bases at J, with 13 bases between the two ends. The CDR3 length is 16 residues. CDR3 DNA: TGTGCCAGCAGCGCTACTCACAGCAACTCTGGAAACACCATATATTTT. This codes for CASSATHSNSGNTIYF.

In the case of this clone: Other DNA sequences in this specimen translate into the identical CDR3. The V call is TRBV19, the J call TRBJ2-5; D possibly corresponds to TRBD1 (5 bases). Per the germline V gene, CDR1 is LNHDA and CDR2 is SQIVND (reference sequence). This CDR3 has 14 residues. The V and J ends lost 2 bases and 1 base respectively, with 8 bases between them. Here the CDR3 DNA reads TGTGCCAGTAGTATAACAGGCGGCCAAGAGACCCAGTACTTC. Translating it yields CASSITGGQETQYF.

The chain uses TRBV7-8 and TRBJ1-5; TRBD1 matches 8 bases. The germline V gene has CDR1 SGHVS and CDR2 FQNEAQ. The CDR3 runs 17 residues. V shed 5 bases, J shed 0 bases, and the junction held 9 bases outside the gene matches. In DNA, the CDR3 is TGTGCCAGCAGCCAAGGACAGGGCGCGTATAGCAATCAGCCCCAGCATTTT. Protein product: CASSQGQGAYSNQPQHF.